The sample holds a few counts of the clone carrying this T cell receptor beta chain. Primed by a sample-barcoded 5' primer and a J-beta primer mix, a second PCR proceeded for about 6 to 11 cycles. TCRdb fed the 5' RACE reads into MiXCR, producing one record per CDR3 protein. The sample carries 1.5 million to 2 million distinct CDR3 sequences, roughly two fifths recorded once. These data originate in a study of blood T cells in healthy people across ages. Trimming pared 4 bases from V and 11 bases from J, leaving 8 bases between. The CDR3 contains 10 residues. Germline V gives CDR1 SQVTM, CDR2 ANQGSEA.

This TCR was recovered from a human donor in good health. The sample taken for sequencing was blood. The chain has TRBV29-1 and TRBJ2-2; D gene ambiguous. The CDR3 DNA sequence: TGCAGCGTTGGTGACCAAGAGCTGTTTTTT. This translates into CSVGDQELFF.